This entry features one T cell receptor beta chain sequence. The CDR3 runs to 16 residues. CDR1 and CDR2 from the germline V gene are SGHDN and FVKESK. V shed 4 bases and J 4 bases; nucleotides not matched to a gene: 9. These data originate in a study of blood T cell repertoires in COVID-19. Across the whole study: Sites in the United States, Italy and Spain provided acute and convalescent COVID-19 samples.

In the source study's methods: How many nucleated cells were present was estimated from reference gene primer amplification. Some clones are missing from TCRdb's copy, which holds only in-frame ones; the method was immunoSEQ multiplex PCR. D and trimming come from the DNA, and the V and J calls and clone size come from that table. This sample has more than 100,000 clones, with 80% to 90% found just once. The sequencing sample was made of peripheral blood. The TCR sequence derives from a woman aged 55 to 70 with acute or convalescent COVID-19. The chain is built from TRBV14 and TRBJ2-5; 10 nucleotides align to TRBD2. This CDR3 reads CASSLGRASGRETQYF. The DNA for the CDR3 is TGTGCCAGCAGCCTCGGACGGGCTAGCGGGAGAGAGACCCAGTACTTC. Drawing the rest from reference TRBV14 and TRBJ2-5, the complete variable domain is EAGVTQFPSHSVIEKGQTVTLRCDPISGHDNLYWYRRVMGKEIKFLLHFVKESKQDESGMPNNRFLAERTGGTYSTLKVQPAELEDSGVYFCASSLGRASGRETQYFGPGTRLLVL.